This TCR beta chain was recorded in a study of T cell repertoires in cytomegalovirus infection. Study in general: Indicated by public TCR beta signatures were CMV infection and matching HLA type.

This clonotype has only a few counts. What it recognizes is unknown. Between the trimmed V and J ends, which lost 2 bases and 0 bases, there was a span of 17 bases. Germline assignment: CDR1 MDHEN and CDR2 SYDVKM. The CDR3 length is 18 residues. Notes on the study in general: CMV-specific TCR beta clonotypes restricted by HLA-C were the ones dominating the ex vivo response.

TCRdb itself ran the reads through MiXCR, one entry per CDR3 protein. This sample yields around 280,000 distinct CDR3 sequences, of which roughly 13% are seen a single time; roughly 8.7% belongs to the top ten. This chain joins TRBV28 and TRBJ1-3; possible D gene TRBD1, 5 bases. The origin of this receptor is a human donor in good health (CMV status not recorded). Some clones in this sample may be carry-over from other donors' samples. Sequenced input: PBMCs. CDR3 DNA: TGTGCCAGCAGTTTAGTCGCGGGCAGGGATTTCTCTGGAAACACCATATATTTT. Its translation is CASSLVAGRDFSGNTIYF.